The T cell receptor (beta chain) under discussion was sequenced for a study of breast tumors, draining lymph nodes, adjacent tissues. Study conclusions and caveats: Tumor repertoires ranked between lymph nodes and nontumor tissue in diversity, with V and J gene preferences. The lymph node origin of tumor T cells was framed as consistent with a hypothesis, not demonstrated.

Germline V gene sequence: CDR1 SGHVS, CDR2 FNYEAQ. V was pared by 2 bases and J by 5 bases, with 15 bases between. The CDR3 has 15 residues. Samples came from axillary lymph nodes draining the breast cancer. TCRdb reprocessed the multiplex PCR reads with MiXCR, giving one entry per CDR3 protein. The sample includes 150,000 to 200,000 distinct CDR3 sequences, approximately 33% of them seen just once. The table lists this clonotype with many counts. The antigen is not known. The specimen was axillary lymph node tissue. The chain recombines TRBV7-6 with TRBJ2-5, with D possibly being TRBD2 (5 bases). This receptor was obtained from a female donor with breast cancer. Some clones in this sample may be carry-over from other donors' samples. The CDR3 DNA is TGTGCCAGCAGCTTATCCCCAGCCACGGGGGAGACCCAGTACTTC. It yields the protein CASSLSPATGETQYF.